This entry is about one TCR beta chain. Antigen unknown. The data derive from a study of cytomegalovirus exposure and HLA in healthy donors. Study as a whole: Most genotyped donors, about 81% of more than 300, had Caucasian-associated genetic ancestry.

PCR employed 60 Vbeta and 13 Jbeta primers. The method was immunoSEQ multiplex PCR; TCRdb's version includes in-frame clones alone and lacks a portion of them. The sample lists around 120,000 clones; 60% to 80% were seen once. Study-wide results and caveats: The study put around 180 TCR beta chains on its list as cytomegalovirus-associated. V segments that were indistinguishable, TRBV6-2 and TRBV6-3 among them, were omitted from analysis. According to an earlier analysis, most TCR beta V segments yielded productive rearrangements about 87% or about 30% of the time.

Germline CDR1 SGHTA, CDR2 FQGNSA. The CDR3 spans 16 residues. Germline trimming cut 5 bases from V and 0 bases from J; bases unmatched to any gene: 4. The sequence came from a woman aged 60-70 years in good health and CMV-seropositive. J is TRBJ1-4 and V is TRBV7-2; 9 nucleotides line up with TRBD1. The sequencing input was PBMCs. The CDR3 nucleotides read TGTGCCAGCAGCGGATGGACAGGGGCAACTAATGAAAAACTGTTTTTT. Protein product: CASSGWTGATNEKLFF.